This TCR beta chain is from a study of T cell changes during pregnancy in multiple sclerosis. Clones were sequenced by immunoSEQ multiplex PCR, and TCRdb holds only the in-frame ones, with some missing. The sample includes some 59,000 clones, roughly 91% seen only once; the top ten take approximately 6.1%. The CDR3 is 16 residues long. The V segment lost 6 bases and the J segment 3 bases; nucleotides outside the gene matches: 10. CDR1 is LNHDA, CDR2 SQIVND, per germline (reference sequence). Sequenced here: peripheral blood, sampled in the third trimester of pregnancy. The V call is TRBV19, the J call TRBJ1-1; 10 bases match TRBD1. This clonotype originated in a female donor in good health, enrolled as a control in a pregnancy study. The CDR3 spells CASRTDRGYLDTEAFF. Written as DNA, the CDR3 is TGTGCCAGTAGAACGGACAGGGGGTATTTGGACACTGAAGCTTTCTTT. The full variable domain, its missing parts supplied by reference TRBV19 and TRBJ1-1, is DGGITQSPKYLFRKEGQNVTLSCEQNLNHDAMYWYRQDPGQGLRLIYYSQIVNDFQKGDIAEGYSVSREKKESFPLTVTSAQKNPTAFYLCASRTDRGYLDTEAFFGQGTRLTVV.